This entry lists 30 T cell receptor beta chains sequenced from one sample in a study of CD8 T cells in ankylosing spondylitis. Study-wide points: Seemingly characteristic of ankylosing spondylitis blood was a TCR beta motif consisting of about 8 highly homologous variants.

MiXCR was run by TCRdb on the 5' RACE reads, yielding one entry per CDR3 protein. The data show about 540,000 distinct CDR3 sequences, roughly 12% seen once. Their antigen targets remain unknown. Sequences were obtained from blood, either unsorted or a sorted T cell fraction (not recorded which). The receptors were sampled from a male donor with ankylosing spondylitis.

In this sample, this clonotype turned up many times. This sequence joins TRBV20-1 and TRBJ1-1; D unresolved. The V gene's germline CDR1 is DFQATT and CDR2 SNEGSKA (reference sequence). There are 12 residues in the CDR3. Trimming shortened V by 4 bases and J by 4 bases, and 10 bases separated the two germline ends. For the CDR3, the DNA is TGCAGTGCTATCGATCCCTTCACTGAAGCTTTCTTT. Its translation: CSAIDPFTEAFF.

Only a few counts were recorded for this clonotype. The chain combines TRBV10-1 with TRBJ2-1; 7 nucleotides agree with TRBD2. Germline V gives CDR1 WNHNN, CDR2 SYGVQD (reference sequence). CDR3 size: 14 residues. V trimming: 0 bases; J trimming: 6 bases; junction bases outside the gene matches: 2. CDR3 coding DNA: TGCGCCAGCAGTGAGTCCCAGCGGGGCAATGAGCAGTTCTTC. This sequence encodes CASSESQRGNEQFF.

The J gene is TRBJ2-2, the V gene TRBV10-3, with 12 positions matching TRBD2. Germline CDR1 and CDR2: ENHRY and SYGVKD. The CDR3 contains 16 residues. V lost 7 bases, J lost 0 bases, and 3 bases stayed unmatched. As DNA, the CDR3 is TGTGCCATCACTGGGACTAGCGGGCCGAACACCGGGGAGCTGTTTTTT. Its translation is CAITGTSGPNTGELFF.

The chain is built from TRBV11-2 and TRBJ1-3; D gene unclear. This CDR3 contains 14 residues. Germline V gene lookup returns CDR1 SGHAT and CDR2 FQNNGV. Trimming left V 5 bases short and J 2 bases short, with 10 bases between. This CDR3 is CASSTRRTGNTIYF. In DNA, the CDR3 is TGTGCCAGCAGCACACGACGGACTGGAAACACCATATATTTT.

This clonotype was recorded a few times. The V call is TRBV7-2, the J call TRBJ1-3; D not certain. Germline V gene data show CDR1 as SGHTA and CDR2 as FQGNSA. The V and J ends lost 6 bases and 4 bases respectively, with 13 bases between them. This CDR3 contains 14 residues. The CDR3 bases are TGTGCCAGCAGATCCGGAGCCGCGGGAAACACCATATATTTT. It yields the protein CASRSGAAGNTIYF.

The sample holds a few counts of this clonotype. The chain combines TRBV20-1 with TRBJ2-1; no clear D gene. The germline CDR1 and CDR2 sequences are DFQATT and SNEGSKA (reference sequence). Trimming left V 1 base short and J 10 bases short, with 8 bases between. There are 11 residues in the CDR3. The CDR3 nucleotides are TGCAGTGCTAGAGTAGGCATCGAGCAGTTCTTC. Protein: CSARVGIEQFF.

The chain recombines TRBV27 with TRBJ2-5; possibly TRBD2 for D (6 bases). This CDR3 contains 15 residues. Germline V gene sequence: CDR1 MNHEY, CDR2 SMNVEV (reference sequence). V was trimmed by 5 bases and J by 1 base, leaving 14 bases between them. CDR3 residues: CASSQWDGGQETQYF. CDR3 nucleotides: TGTGCCAGCAGTCAGTGGGACGGGGGCCAAGAGACCCAGTACTTC.

This clonotype was picked up many times. The J gene is TRBJ1-4, the V gene TRBV18; D not resolved. Trimming removed 0 bases at V and 3 bases at J, with 5 bases between. Per germline, CDR1 KGHSH and CDR2 LQKENI. The CDR3 length is 14 residues. The CDR3 reads CASSPPVANEKLFF. For the CDR3, the DNA is TGTGCCAGCTCACCACCAGTGGCTAATGAAAAACTGTTTTTT.

J is TRBJ1-4 and V is TRBV5-5, with TRBD1 matching over 7 bases. Losses at the gene ends were 3 bases for V and 8 bases for J; bases not matched to a gene: 10. The CDR3 spans 15 residues. Germline CDR1 is SGHKS and CDR2 is YYEKEE (reference sequence). CDR3 in amino acids: CASSSPDRAREKLFF. The CDR3 bases are TGTGCCAGCAGCTCGCCCGACAGGGCTCGAGAAAAACTGTTTTTT.

This clonotype was observed a few times. The J gene is TRBJ2-7, the V gene TRBV7-8; TRBD1 agrees at 9 bases. The CDR3 is made up of 17 amino acids. The trim removed 7 bases at V and 4 bases at J, leaving 17 bases unmatched. Germline assignment: CDR1 SGHVS and CDR2 FQNEAQ. The CDR3 loop reads CASIPGSGTGGSYEQYF. CDR3 DNA: TGTGCCAGCATCCCGGGTTCAGGTACAGGGGGCTCTTACGAGCAGTACTTC.

This clonotype was detected ten times or more. Written as DNA, the CDR3 is TGTGCCAGCAGACCTACTGGTGGGTACGAGCAGTACTTC. Translating it yields CASRPTGGYEQYF. The chain employs TRBV6-2 or TRBV6-3 and TRBJ2-7; D gene uncertain. The length of the CDR3 is 13 residues. Trimming cost V 6 bases and J 4 bases, with 13 bases left between them. The germline gives CDR1 MNHEY, CDR2 SVGEGT.

The V and J genes are TRBV18 and TRBJ2-7; D is undetermined. The CDR3 contains 14 residues. The germline V and J ends were trimmed by 0 bases and 4 bases, with 10 bases remaining between them. Germline V gives CDR1 KGHSH, CDR2 LQKENI. CDR3 DNA sequence: TGTGCCAGCTCACCACCATCTAAATCGTACGAGCAGTACTTC. This encodes CASSPPSKSYEQYF.

The sample holds a few counts of this clonotype. The chain links TRBV12-3 or TRBV12-4 to TRBJ1-5; maybe TRBD1 (5 bases). This CDR3 contains 15 residues. The V gene lost 3 bases and the J gene lost 1 base, with 10 bases spanning the gap. DNA for the CDR3: TGTGCCAGCAGTTTCGGGAGGGGCAGCAATCAGCCCCAGCATTTT. It codes for CASSFGRGSNQPQHF.

There are many counts of this clonotype. The V and J genes are TRBV12-3 or TRBV12-4 and TRBJ2-5, with D tentatively TRBD1 (6 bases). The CDR3 extends over 16 amino acids. V lost 6 bases and J lost 1, with 18 bases in between. The CDR3 is CASRADAGTSQETQYF. The CDR3 DNA reads TGTGCCAGCAGAGCCGACGCCGGGACATCCCAAGAGACCCAGTACTTC.

The chain uses TRBV3-1 and TRBJ2-7, with a possible D match to TRBD1 (6 bases). Germline values: CDR1 LGHDT, CDR2 YNNKEL (reference sequence). This CDR3 region has 15 residues. The V and J ends lost 1 base and 3 bases respectively, with 13 bases between them. The CDR3 DNA is TGTGCCAGCAGCCAAGGGACAGCGGTCTACTACGAGCAGTACTTC. Translation gives CASSQGTAVYYEQYF.

This clonotype was counted at least ten times. This CDR3 reads CASSLVVGLQPQHF. Here the CDR3 DNA reads TGTGCCAGCAGCTTAGTGGTGGGGCTTCAGCCCCAGCATTTT. The chain carries TRBV7-2 and TRBJ1-5, with D tentatively TRBD1 (5 bases). This CDR3 spans 14 amino acids. Germline V gives CDR1 SGHTA, CDR2 FQGNSA. Trimming took 1 base from V and 6 from J, leaving 10 bases between them.

This clonotype was counted ten times or more. The chain joins TRBV6-2 or TRBV6-3 to TRBJ1-1; D not resolved. Germline V gene data show CDR1 as MNHEY and CDR2 as SVGEGT. Trimming removed 4 bases at V and 7 bases at J, with 13 bases between. The CDR3 spans 13 residues. The CDR3, as DNA: TGTGCCAGCAGTTCGGGATGGGCCCGTGAAGCTTTCTTT. It translates to CASSSGWAREAFF.

In regard to this clonotype: As the CDR3 is not closed by the conserved phenylalanine or tryptophan, this likely results from a read error. The chain joins TRBV6-6 to TRBJ2-3; D not certain. This CDR3 is 13 amino acids long. Germline V gene data show CDR1 as MNHNY and CDR2 as SVGAGI (reference sequence). Trimming cost V 2 bases and J 4 bases, with 7 bases left between them. The CDR3 DNA reads TGTGCCAGCAGTTACGGGGTAGCAGATACGCAGTATTCT. Its translation is CASSYGVADTQYS.

This clonotype was recorded a few times. The V and J genes are TRBV12-3 or TRBV12-4 and TRBJ2-3; D is possibly TRBD1 or TRBD2 (5 bases each). The CDR3 has 16 residues. Deletions cut 1 base from V and 2 bases from J, with 13 bases between. CDR3 nucleotide sequence: TGTGCCAGCAGTTTAGGTTGGGGACGGACCACAGATACGCAGTATTTT. It specifies CASSLGWGRTTDTQYF.

The table lists this clonotype with a few counts. The V and J genes are TRBV5-1 and TRBJ2-3; 12 bases are shared with TRBD2. J was trimmed by 3 bases and V by 6 bases; bases with no gene match: 5. The CDR3 spans 15 residues. Germline lookup yields CDR1 SGHRS and CDR2 YFSETQ. Written as DNA, the CDR3 is TGCGCCAGCAAACTAGCGGGAGGTTCTACAGATACGCAGTATTTT. Its protein is CASKLAGGSTDTQYF.

This clonotype was detected only a few times. V is TRBV2 and J is TRBJ1-4, with D hard to call. V shed 8 bases and J shed 7 bases, with 8 bases lying between them. The CDR3 sequence is 11 residues long. Germline V gene sequence: CDR1 SNHLY, CDR2 FYNNEI. The CDR3 DNA sequence: TGTGCCAGCGGAGAATTTGAAAAACTGTTTTTT. Protein: CASGEFEKLFF. The whole variable domain, remainder taken from reference TRBV2 and TRBJ1-4, is EPEVTQTPSHQVTQMGQEVILRCVPISNHLYFYWYRQILGQKVEFLVSFYNNEISEKSEIFDDQFSVERPDGSNFTLKIRSTKLEDSAMYFCASGEFEKLFFGSGTQLSVL.

This clonotype was recorded a few times. The DNA for the CDR3 is TGTGCCACCAGTGCCCCTACTGGGATCTCCTACAATGAGCAGTTCTTC. Translation: CATSAPTGISYNEQFF. The rearrangement joins TRBV24-1 to TRBJ2-1; no firm D call. Germline V gives CDR1 KGHDR, CDR2 SFDVKD. The V end lost 5 bases, the J end lost 0 bases, and 13 bases lay between the germline ends. The CDR3 spans 16 residues.

V and J are TRBV25-1 and TRBJ2-1; 9 bases are a match to TRBD2. This CDR3 spans 16 amino acids. Trimming at V came to 1 base and at J to 6 bases, leaving 7 bases not matched to a gene. The germline V gene has CDR1 MGHDK and CDR2 SYGVNS. DNA for the CDR3: TGTGCCAGCAGTGAATTCGGCGGGAGGGCCATCAATGAGCAGTTCTTC. It specifies CASSEFGGRAINEQFF.

This clonotype has more than one count but fewer than ten. This sequence joins TRBV20-1 and TRBJ2-2, with D perhaps given as TRBD1 or TRBD2 (5 bases each). CDR3 length: 16 amino acids. Trimming removed 2 bases at V and 4 bases at J, with 17 bases between. The germline gives CDR1 DFQATT, CDR2 SNEGSKA (reference sequence). CDR3 in amino acids: CSARWGWTLGTGELFF. The CDR3 DNA reads TGCAGTGCTAGATGGGGCTGGACTCTCGGCACCGGGGAGCTGTTTTTT.

This clonotype was observed a few times. The CDR3 nucleotides are TGTGCCAGCAGCCACCAACAGGTCGGAGTGGAAAAACTGTTTTTT. This codes for CASSHQQVGVEKLFF. The rearrangement links TRBV3-1 to TRBJ1-4; a possible D gene is TRBD1 (5 bases). V lost 3 bases to trimming and J lost 8 bases, with 16 bases between them. The CDR3 contains 15 residues. Germline values: CDR1 LGHDT, CDR2 YNNKEL (reference sequence).

This clonotype was recorded many times. The J gene is TRBJ2-5, the V gene TRBV7-6; D gene unclear. The CDR3 totals 14 residues. V gave up 1 base and J gave up 4 bases, with 10 bases separating them. Germline values: CDR1 SGHVS, CDR2 FNYEAQ. The CDR3 region has the DNA TGTGCCAGCAGCTTAGGGGGTGTTGGAGAGACCCAGTACTTC. Its translation: CASSLGGVGETQYF.

A few counts support this clonotype. The rearrangement joins TRBV5-1 to TRBJ1-2, with D unclear. V was clipped by 0 bases and J by 7 bases, with 13 bases between them. In germline, CDR1 is SGHRS, CDR2 YFSETQ. The CDR3 contains 14 residues. CDR3 loop: CASSLEAGAGGYTF. DNA for the CDR3: TGCGCCAGCAGCTTGGAGGCGGGAGCAGGTGGCTACACCTTC.

In its sample, this clonotype was seen many times. J is TRBJ1-2 and V is TRBV5-6, with 7 positions matching TRBD1. The CDR3 is made up of 16 amino acids. V lost 1 base to trimming and J lost 4 bases; unmatched junction nucleotides: 10. CDR1 and CDR2 (germline): SGHDT, YYEEEE. CDR3 DNA sequence: TGTGCCAGCAGCTTGTACTCGACAGGGTATGGCTATGGCTACACCTTC. This codes for CASSLYSTGYGYGYTF.

This clonotype was found many times. The V gene is TRBV29-1, the J gene TRBJ1-2, with a tentative D call TRBD1 (6 bases). The CDR3 covers 16 residues. CDR1 is SQVTM and CDR2 is ANQGSEA in the germline V gene. V lost 3 bases, J lost 2 bases, and 19 bases lay in between. Here the CDR3 DNA reads TGCAGCGTTGATAAAGGGGCAGGGGAAGGGAACTATGGCTACACCTTC. Translating it yields CSVDKGAGEGNYGYTF.

The chain joins TRBV18 to TRBJ1-1, with D unclear. This CDR3 is 14 amino acids long. V was pared by 5 bases and J by 4 bases, with 14 bases between. Germline values: CDR1 KGHSH, CDR2 LQKENI. The CDR3 region is CASSYWRSRTEAFF. CDR3 sequence (DNA): TGTGCCAGCTCATATTGGCGGTCGCGCACTGAAGCTTTCTTT.